The source of this T cell receptor (beta chain) is a study of CD8 T cells in ankylosing spondylitis. TCRdb re-called the 5' RACE reads through MiXCR, storing one row per CDR3 protein. Among about 390,000 distinct CDR3 sequences listed, 20% to 25% were seen once. Study-level results: Blood from ankylosing spondylitis patients appeared to carry a characteristic roughly eight-variant TCR beta motif.

This CDR3 is 15 amino acids long. CDR1 and CDR2 (germline): SGDLS, YYNGEE. With 3 bases clipped from V and 6 bases from J, the junction kept 9 bases outside the gene matches. As concerns this clonotype: Its target is unknown.

The chain couples TRBV9 to TRBJ1-1; 9 bases line up with TRBD1. The sequenced sample consisted of blood, either unsorted or a sorted T cell fraction (not recorded which). The source is a male donor with ankylosing spondylitis. Written as DNA, the CDR3 is TGTGCCAGCAGCGCCCAGGACAGGGGAGGCTCTGAAGCTTTCTTT. Its translation is CASSAQDRGGSEAFF.